Listed below are T cell receptor beta chains from one sample, sequenced in a study of blood T cell repertoires in COVID-19. Generated by immunoSEQ multiplex PCR, the TCRdb table keeps only in-frame clones and is missing some. Of around 200,000 clones in the sample, nearly 90% were seen once. Sequencing was done on a sample of peripheral blood. Receptors originate from a man in his forties or fifties with acute or convalescent COVID-19. Both conserved end residues are part of each CDR3. A D gene is named only where the DNA matches it firmly. Expanded clones get a size class; other rows say once, few or many, or leave the size out.

CDR3 protein: CAIRRTGAEDGYTF
CDR3 DNA: TGTGCCATCAGGAGGACAGGGGCGGAGGATGGCTACACCTTC
J gene: TRBJ1-2
clone size: .
V gene: TRBV10-3
D gene: TRBD1

CDR3 protein: CASREGYTGELFF
CDR3 DNA: TGTGCCAGCAGGGAGGGGTACACCGGGGAGCTGTTTTTT
J gene: TRBJ2-2
clone size: .
V gene: TRBV6-5
D gene: .

CDR3 protein: CASSETRRGVTDTQYF
CDR3 DNA: TGTGCCAGCAGTGAAACCCGCAGGGGAGTTACAGATACGCAGTATTTT
J gene: TRBJ2-3
clone size: .
V gene: TRBV28
D gene: .

CDR3 protein: CASSYSTAGPGEKLFF
CDR3 DNA: TGTGCCAGCAGTTATTCGACAGCGGGGCCGGGTGAAAAACTGTTTTTT
J gene: TRBJ1-4
clone size: .
V gene: TRBV6-5
D gene: .

CDR3 protein: CASSPGLGGGNEQFF
CDR3 DNA: TGTGCCAGCTCACCGGGACTAGGAGGAGGCAATGAGCAGTTCTTC
J gene: TRBJ2-1
clone size: .
V gene: TRBV18
D gene: TRBD2

CDR3 protein: CASRSGGQAQETQYF
CDR3 DNA: TGTGCCAGCAGGTCCGGTGGACAGGCCCAAGAGACCCAGTACTTC
J gene: TRBJ2-5
clone size: .
V gene: TRBV28
D gene: TRBD1

CDR3 protein: CASSLADLSYNEQFF
CDR3 DNA: TGCGCCAGCAGCCTAGCGGACCTTTCCTACAATGAGCAGTTCTTC
J gene: TRBJ2-1
clone size: .
V gene: TRBV4-1
D gene: .

CDR3 protein: CASSLGGGRYNEQFF
CDR3 DNA: TGTGCCAGCAGCTTAGGAGGGGGACGCTACAATGAGCAGTTCTTC
J gene: TRBJ2-1
clone size: once
V gene: TRBV7-6
D gene: .

CDR3 protein: CASSLDIMASGSSEQYF
CDR3 DNA: TGTGCCAGCAGCTTAGATATCATGGCGAGCGGGAGTTCCGAGCAGTACTTC
J gene: TRBJ2-7
clone size: .
V gene: TRBV11-2
D gene: TRBD2

CDR3 protein: CASSLRTGRTGELFF
CDR3 DNA: TGTGCCAGCAGCCTTCGGACAGGGCGCACCGGGGAGCTGTTTTTT
J gene: TRBJ2-2
clone size: .
V gene: TRBV11-2
D gene: TRBD1

CDR3 protein: CASSYLSGPGLAGTTGELFF
CDR3 DNA: TGTGCCAGCAGTTACCTCTCGGGCCCCGGACTAGCGGGGACTACCGGGGAGCTGTTTTTT
J gene: TRBJ2-2
clone size: .
V gene: TRBV28
D gene: TRBD2

CDR3 protein: CASSEQPSGRRTDTQYF
CDR3 DNA: TGTGCCAGCAGTGAACAGCCTAGCGGGAGGCGCACAGATACGCAGTATTTT
J gene: TRBJ2-3
clone size: .
V gene: TRBV6-1
D gene: TRBD2

CDR3 protein: CASSIFGGTNTGELFF
CDR3 DNA: TGTGCCAGTAGTATATTCGGGGGAACGAACACCGGGGAGCTGTTTTTT
J gene: TRBJ2-2
clone size: few
V gene: TRBV19
D gene: .

CDR3 protein: CASSLTVVQGTGELFF
CDR3 DNA: TGCGCCAGCAGCTTGACCGTGGTCCAGGGGACCGGGGAGCTGTTTTTT
J gene: TRBJ2-2
clone size: once
V gene: TRBV5-1
D gene: .